This T cell receptor (beta chain) was documented in a study of OX40 agonist ivuxolimab in advanced cancers. Study in general: Patients were given ivuxolimab, an antibody that agonizes OX40 (CD134).

Data came from immunoSEQ multiplex PCR; TCRdb stores just in-frame clones and leaves some out. Altogether roughly 62,000 clones are present, approximately 81% being singletons, with the ten largest covering about 5.1%. V was shortened by 1 base and J by 7 bases, with 10 bases between the two germline ends. The CDR3 is made up of 14 amino acids. Germline V gives CDR1 SGHVS, CDR2 FNYEAQ. The TCR sequence derives from an adult with an advanced solid tumor such as melanoma, head and neck, liver or kidney cancer. The chain employs TRBV7-6 and TRBJ1-4; D possibly corresponds to TRBD1 (5 bases). This sample comprised CD4+ or CD8+ T cells sorted from blood, obtained in a trial of the OX40 agonist ivuxolimab. CDR3 residues: CASSLDQGGEKLFF. DNA of the CDR3: TGTGCCAGCAGCTTAGACCAGGGAGGTGAAAAACTGTTTTTT.